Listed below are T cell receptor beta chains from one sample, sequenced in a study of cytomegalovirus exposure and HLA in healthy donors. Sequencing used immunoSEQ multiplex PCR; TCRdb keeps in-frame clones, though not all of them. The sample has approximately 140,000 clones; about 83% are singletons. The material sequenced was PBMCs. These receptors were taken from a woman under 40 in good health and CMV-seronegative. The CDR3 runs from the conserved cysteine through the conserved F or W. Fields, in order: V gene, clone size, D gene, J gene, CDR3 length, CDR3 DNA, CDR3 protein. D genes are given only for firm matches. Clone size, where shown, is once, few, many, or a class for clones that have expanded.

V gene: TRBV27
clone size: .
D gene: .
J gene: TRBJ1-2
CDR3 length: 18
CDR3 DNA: TGTGCCAGCAGTTTATTTGCCCATACAGGAGGGCGTAACTATGGCTACACCTTC
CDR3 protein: CASSLFAHTGGRNYGYTF

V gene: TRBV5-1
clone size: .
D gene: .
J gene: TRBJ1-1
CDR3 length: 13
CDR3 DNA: TGCGCCAGCAGTCCTGTGGGGGGCACTGAAGCTTTCTTT
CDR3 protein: CASSPVGGTEAFF

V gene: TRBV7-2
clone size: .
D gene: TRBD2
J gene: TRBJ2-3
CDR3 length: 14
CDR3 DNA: TGTGCCAGCAGCCCACAGCGGGGGAGGCATACGCAGTATTTT
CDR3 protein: CASSPQRGRHTQYF

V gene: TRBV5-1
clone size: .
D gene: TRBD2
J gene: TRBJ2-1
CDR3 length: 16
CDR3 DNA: TGCGCCAGCAGCTTGCGCCCTAGCGGGGGGGAAGATGAGCAGTTCTTC
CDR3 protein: CASSLRPSGGEDEQFF

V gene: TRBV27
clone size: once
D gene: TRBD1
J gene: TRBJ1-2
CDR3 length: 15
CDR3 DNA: TGTGCCAGCAGCCGACCCCGGGACAGGGGGATCGGCTACACCTTC
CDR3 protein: CASSRPRDRGIGYTF

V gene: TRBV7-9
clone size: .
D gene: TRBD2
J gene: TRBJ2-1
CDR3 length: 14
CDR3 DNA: TGTGCCAGCAGCTATAGCGGGGGGGCCGATGAGCAGTTCTTC
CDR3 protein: CASSYSGGADEQFF

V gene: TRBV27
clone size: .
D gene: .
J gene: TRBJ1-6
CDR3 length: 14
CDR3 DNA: TGTGCCAGCTCCAAAGGACTCAATAATTCACCCCTCCACTTT
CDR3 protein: CASSKGLNNSPLHF

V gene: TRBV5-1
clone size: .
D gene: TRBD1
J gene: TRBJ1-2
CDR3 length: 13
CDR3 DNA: TGCGCCAGCAGCTTACGGACAGGGGACGGCTACACCTTC
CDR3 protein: CASSLRTGDGYTF

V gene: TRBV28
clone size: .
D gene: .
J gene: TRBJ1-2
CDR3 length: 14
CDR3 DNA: TGTGCCAGCAGTTTAGCGGGGAATGGGTATGGCTACACCTTC
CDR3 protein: CASSLAGNGYGYTF

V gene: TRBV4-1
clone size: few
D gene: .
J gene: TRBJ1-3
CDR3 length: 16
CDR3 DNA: TGCGCCAGCAGCCAAGACAAGGGACTCTCTGGAAACACCATATATTTT
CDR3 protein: CASSQDKGLSGNTIYF

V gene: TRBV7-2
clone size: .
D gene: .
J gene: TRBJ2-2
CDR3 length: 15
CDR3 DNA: TGTGCCAGCAGCTTAGCGCACGGGACTCCCGGGGAGCTGTTTTTT
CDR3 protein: CASSLAHGTPGELFF

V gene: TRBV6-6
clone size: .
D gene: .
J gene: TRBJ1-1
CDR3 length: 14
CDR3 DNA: TGTGCCAGCAGTTACACGGACAAACCCTTTCAAGCTTTCTTT
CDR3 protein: CASSYTDKPFQAFF

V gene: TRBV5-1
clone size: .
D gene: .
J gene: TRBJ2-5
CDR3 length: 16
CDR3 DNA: TGCGCCAGCAGCTTGGCTTTGGCAGGGCGGTCTGAGACCCAGTACTTC
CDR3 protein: CASSLALAGRSETQYF

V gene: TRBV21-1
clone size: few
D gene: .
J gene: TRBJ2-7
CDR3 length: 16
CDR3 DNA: TGTGCCCGCGCATGGGGTCCGGGACAGCCTCCCTACGAGCAGTACTTC
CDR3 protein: CARAWGPGQPPYEQYF

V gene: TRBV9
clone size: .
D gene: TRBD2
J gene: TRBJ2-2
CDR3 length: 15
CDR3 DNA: TGTGCCAGCAGCGTGGCGGGAGATTGGACCGGGGAGCTGTTTTTT
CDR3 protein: CASSVAGDWTGELFF

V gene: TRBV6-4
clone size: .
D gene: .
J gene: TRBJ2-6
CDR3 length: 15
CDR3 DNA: TGTGCCAGCAGTGAGGGGGGCTCTGGGGCCAACGTCCTGACTTTC
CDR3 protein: CASSEGGSGANVLTF

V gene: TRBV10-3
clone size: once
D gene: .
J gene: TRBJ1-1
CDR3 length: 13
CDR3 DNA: TGTGCCATAGTAGGGGAACTGAACACTGAAGCTTTCTTT
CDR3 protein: CAIVGELNTEAFF

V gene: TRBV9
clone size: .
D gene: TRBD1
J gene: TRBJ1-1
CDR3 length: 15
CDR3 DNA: TGTGCCAGCAGCGTTGATGGACAGGGCCAGATTGAAGCTTTCTTT
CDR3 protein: CASSVDGQGQIEAFF

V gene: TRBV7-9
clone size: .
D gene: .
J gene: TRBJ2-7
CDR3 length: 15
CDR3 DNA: TGTGCCAGCAGCTCCACAGCGGGTCATAGCTACGAGCAGTACTTC
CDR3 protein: CASSSTAGHSYEQYF

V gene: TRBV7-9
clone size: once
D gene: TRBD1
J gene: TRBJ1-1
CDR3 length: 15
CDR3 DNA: TGTGCCAGCAGCGTAGGACAGGGGATTGACACTGAAGCTTTCTTT
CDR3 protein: CASSVGQGIDTEAFF

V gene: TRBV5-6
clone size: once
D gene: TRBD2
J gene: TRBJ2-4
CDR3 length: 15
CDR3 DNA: TGTGCCAGCAGCTTGGGCGGGGGGGCCGGGAACATTCAGTACTTC
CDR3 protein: CASSLGGGAGNIQYF

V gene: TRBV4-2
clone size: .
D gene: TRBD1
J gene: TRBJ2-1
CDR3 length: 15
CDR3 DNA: TGTGCCAGCAGCAACCAGGGGGAACCCTACAATGAGCAGTTCTTC
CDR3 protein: CASSNQGEPYNEQFF

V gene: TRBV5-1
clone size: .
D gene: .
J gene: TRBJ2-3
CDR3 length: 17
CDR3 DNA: TGCGCCAGCAGCCTTGAGGCCGTTGGGCAGGGGACAGATACGCAGTATTTT
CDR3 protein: CASSLEAVGQGTDTQYF

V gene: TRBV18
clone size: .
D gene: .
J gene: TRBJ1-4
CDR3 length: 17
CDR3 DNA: TGTGCCAGCTCACCACTGGCAGGCCCTACAACTAATGAAAAACTGTTTTTT
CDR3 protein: CASSPLAGPTTNEKLFF

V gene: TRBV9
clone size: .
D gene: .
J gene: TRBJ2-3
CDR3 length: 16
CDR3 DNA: TGTGCCAGCAGCGTAGTCTCCGGGGGAGGCACAGATACGCAGTATTTT
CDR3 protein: CASSVVSGGGTDTQYF

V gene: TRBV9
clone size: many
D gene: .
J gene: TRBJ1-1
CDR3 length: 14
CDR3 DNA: TGTGCCAGCAGCGTCGATGGGGGGGCTACTGAAGCTTTCTTT
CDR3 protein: CASSVDGGATEAFF

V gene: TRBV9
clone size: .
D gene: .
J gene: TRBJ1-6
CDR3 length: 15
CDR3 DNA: TGTGCCAGCAGCGCCGGTACAGGAATGAATTCACCCCTCCACTTT
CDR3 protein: CASSAGTGMNSPLHF

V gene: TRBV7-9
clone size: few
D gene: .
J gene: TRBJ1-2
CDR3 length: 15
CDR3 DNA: TGTGCCAGCAGCTTAGTTCTATCAGGGAACTATGGCTACACCTTC
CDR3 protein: CASSLVLSGNYGYTF